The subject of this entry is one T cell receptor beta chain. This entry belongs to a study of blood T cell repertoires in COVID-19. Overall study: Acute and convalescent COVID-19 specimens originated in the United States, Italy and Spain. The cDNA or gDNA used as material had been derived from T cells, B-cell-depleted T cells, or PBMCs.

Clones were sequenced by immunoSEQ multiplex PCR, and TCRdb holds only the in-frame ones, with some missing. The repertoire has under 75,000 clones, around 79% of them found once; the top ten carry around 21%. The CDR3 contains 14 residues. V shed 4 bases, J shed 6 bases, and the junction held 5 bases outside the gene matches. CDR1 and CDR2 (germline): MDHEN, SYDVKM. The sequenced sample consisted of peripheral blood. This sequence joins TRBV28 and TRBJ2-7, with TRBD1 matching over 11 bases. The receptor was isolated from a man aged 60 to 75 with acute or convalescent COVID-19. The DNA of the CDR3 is TGTGCCAGCAGTTCCGGACAGGGGGCATCCGAGCAGTACTTC. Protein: CASSSGQGASEQYF.